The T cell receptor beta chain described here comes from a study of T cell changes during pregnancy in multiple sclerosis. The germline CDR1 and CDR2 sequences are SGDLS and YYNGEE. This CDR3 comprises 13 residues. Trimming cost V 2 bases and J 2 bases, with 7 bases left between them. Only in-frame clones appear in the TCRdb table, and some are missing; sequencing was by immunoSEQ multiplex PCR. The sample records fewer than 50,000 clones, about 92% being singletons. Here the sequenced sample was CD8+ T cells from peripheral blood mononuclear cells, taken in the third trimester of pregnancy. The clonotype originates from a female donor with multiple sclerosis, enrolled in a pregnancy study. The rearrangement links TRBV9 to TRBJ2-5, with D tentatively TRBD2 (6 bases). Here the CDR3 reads CASSVGGQETQYF. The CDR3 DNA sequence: TGTGCCAGCAGCGTTGGGGGGCAAGAGACCCAGTACTTC.